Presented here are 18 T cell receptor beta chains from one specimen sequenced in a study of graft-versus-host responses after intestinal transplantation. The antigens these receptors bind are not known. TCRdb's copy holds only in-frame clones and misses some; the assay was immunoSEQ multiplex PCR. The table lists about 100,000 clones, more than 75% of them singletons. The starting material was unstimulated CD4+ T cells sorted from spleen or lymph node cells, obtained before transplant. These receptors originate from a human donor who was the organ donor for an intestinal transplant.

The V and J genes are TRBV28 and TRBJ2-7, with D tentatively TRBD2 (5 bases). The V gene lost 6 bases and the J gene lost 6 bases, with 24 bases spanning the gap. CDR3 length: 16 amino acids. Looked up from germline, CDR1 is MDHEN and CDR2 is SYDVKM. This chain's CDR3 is CASSPLYRGHLSEQYF. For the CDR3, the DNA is TGTGCCAGCAGCCCCCTATATAGAGGGCACTTGTCCGAGCAGTACTTC.

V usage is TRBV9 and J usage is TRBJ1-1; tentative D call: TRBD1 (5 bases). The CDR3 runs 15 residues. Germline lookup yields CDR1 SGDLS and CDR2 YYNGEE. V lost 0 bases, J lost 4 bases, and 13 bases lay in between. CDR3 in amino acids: CASSVGPGFGTEAFF. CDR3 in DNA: TGTGCCAGCAGCGTAGGACCAGGGTTTGGCACTGAAGCTTTCTTT.

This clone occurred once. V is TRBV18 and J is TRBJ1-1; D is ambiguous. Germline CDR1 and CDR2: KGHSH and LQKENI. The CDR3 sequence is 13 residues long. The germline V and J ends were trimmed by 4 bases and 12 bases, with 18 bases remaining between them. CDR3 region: CASSLYNGVWPFF. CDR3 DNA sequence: TGTGCCAGCTCACTGTACAACGGGGTATGGCCTTTCTTT.

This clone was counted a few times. The CDR3 nucleotides are TGTGCCAGCTCCCTCGGACAGGTTTACGAGCAGTACTTC. It translates to CASSLGQVYEQYF. V is TRBV18 and J is TRBJ2-7, with TRBD1 matching over 7 bases. In germline, CDR1 is KGHSH, CDR2 LQKENI. This CDR3 region has 13 residues. Unmatched junction bases numbered 6, after V lost 6 bases and J lost 4 bases.

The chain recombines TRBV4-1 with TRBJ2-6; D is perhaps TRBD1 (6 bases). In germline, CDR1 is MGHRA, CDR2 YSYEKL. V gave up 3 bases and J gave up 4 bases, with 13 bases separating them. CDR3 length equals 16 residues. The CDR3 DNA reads TGCGCCAGCAGCCAGCAGGGGCTGGCGGGGGCCAACGTCCTGACTTTC. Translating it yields CASSQQGLAGANVLTF.

CDR3 nucleotides: TGTGCCAGCTCACCAAACCATCTCCCAGGCGGTGAGCAGTTCTTC. Protein: CASSPNHLPGGEQFF. The chain employs TRBV18 and TRBJ2-1; no reliable D call. The CDR3 spans 15 residues. Germline-derived CDR1 and CDR2 are KGHSH and LQKENI. The ends were cut back, 2 bases at V and 9 bases at J, with 17 bases in the middle.

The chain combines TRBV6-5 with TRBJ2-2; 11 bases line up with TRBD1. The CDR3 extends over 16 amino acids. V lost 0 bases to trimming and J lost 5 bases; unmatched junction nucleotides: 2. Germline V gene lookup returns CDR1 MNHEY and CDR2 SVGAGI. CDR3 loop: CASSYSGTGGTGELFF. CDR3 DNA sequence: TGTGCCAGCAGTTACTCCGGGACAGGGGGGACCGGGGAGCTGTTTTTT.

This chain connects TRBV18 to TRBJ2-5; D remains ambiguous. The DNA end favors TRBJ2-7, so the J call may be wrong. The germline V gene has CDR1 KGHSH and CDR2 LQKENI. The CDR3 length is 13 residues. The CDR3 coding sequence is TGTGCCAGCTCACCTGGACGTATCTACGAGCAGTACTTC. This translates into CASSPGRIYEQYF.

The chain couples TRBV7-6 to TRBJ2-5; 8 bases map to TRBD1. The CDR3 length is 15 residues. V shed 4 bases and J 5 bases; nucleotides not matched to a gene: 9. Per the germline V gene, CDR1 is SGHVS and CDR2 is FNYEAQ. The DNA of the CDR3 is TGTGCCAGCAGCTCCCAGACAGGGGCGAAGGAGACCCAGTACTTC. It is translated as CASSSQTGAKETQYF. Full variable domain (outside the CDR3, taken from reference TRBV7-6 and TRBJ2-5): GAGVSQSPRYKVTKRGQDVALRCDPISGHVSLYWYRQALGQGPEFLTYFNYEAQQDKSGLPNDRFSAERPEGSISTLTIQRTEQRDSAMYRCASSSQTGAKETQYFGPGTRLLVL.

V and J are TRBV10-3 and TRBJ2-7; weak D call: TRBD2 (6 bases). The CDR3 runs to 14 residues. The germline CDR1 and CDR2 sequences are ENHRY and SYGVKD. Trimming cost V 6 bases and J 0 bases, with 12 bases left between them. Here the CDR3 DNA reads TGTGCCATCAGGAGGGAGGTTAGCTCCTACGAGCAGTACTTC. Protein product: CAIRREVSSYEQYF.

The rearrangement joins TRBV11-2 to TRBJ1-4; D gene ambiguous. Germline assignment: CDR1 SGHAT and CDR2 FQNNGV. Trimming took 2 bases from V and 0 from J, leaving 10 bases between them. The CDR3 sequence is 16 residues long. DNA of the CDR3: TGTGCCAGCAGCTTATACCTCGGAACAACTAATGAAAAACTGTTTTTT. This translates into CASSLYLGTTNEKLFF.

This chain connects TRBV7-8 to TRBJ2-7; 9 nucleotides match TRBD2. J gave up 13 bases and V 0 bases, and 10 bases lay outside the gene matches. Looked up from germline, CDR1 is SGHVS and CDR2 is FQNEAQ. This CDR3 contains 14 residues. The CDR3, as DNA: TGTGCCAGCAGCTTAGCCCCGTTAGCGGGGGCGCATTACTTC. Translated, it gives CASSLAPLAGAHYF.

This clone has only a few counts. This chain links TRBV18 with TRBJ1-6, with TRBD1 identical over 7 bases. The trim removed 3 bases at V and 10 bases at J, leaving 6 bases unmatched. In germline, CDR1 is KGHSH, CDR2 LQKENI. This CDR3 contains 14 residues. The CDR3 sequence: CASSPQRQGSPLHF. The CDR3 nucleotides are TGTGCCAGCTCACCTCAACGACAGGGATCACCCCTCCACTTT. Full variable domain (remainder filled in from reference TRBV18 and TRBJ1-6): NAGVMQNPRHLVRRRGQEARLRCSPMKGHSHVYWYRQLPEEGLKFMVYLQKENIIDESGMPKERFSAEFPKEGPSILRIQQVVRGDSAAYFCASSPQRQGSPLHFGNGTRLTVT.

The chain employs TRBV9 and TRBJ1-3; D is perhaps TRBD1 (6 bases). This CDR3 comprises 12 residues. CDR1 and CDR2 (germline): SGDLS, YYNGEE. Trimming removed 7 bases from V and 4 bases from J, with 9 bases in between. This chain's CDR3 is CASGGGGNTIYF. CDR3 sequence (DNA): TGTGCCAGCGGGGGCGGGGGAAACACCATATATTTT.

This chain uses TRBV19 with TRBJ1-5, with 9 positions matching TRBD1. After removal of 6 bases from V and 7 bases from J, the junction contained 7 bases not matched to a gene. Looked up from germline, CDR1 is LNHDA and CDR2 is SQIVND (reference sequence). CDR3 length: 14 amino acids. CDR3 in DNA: TGTGCCAGTAGCGAACAGGGGGCCGGGCAGCCCCAGCATTTT. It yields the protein CASSEQGAGQPQHF.

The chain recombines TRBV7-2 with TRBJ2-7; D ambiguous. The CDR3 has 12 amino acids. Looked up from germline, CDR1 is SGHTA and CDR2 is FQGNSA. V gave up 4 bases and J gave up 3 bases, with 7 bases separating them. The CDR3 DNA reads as TGTGCCAGCAGCTCAGGCCTCTACGAGCAGTACTTC. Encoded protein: CASSSGLYEQYF.

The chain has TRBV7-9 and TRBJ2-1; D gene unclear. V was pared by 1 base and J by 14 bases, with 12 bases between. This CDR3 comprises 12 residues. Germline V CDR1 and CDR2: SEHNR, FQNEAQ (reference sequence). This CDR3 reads CASSLDWSQKFF. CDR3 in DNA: TGTGCCAGCAGCTTAGATTGGTCCCAGAAGTTCTTC.

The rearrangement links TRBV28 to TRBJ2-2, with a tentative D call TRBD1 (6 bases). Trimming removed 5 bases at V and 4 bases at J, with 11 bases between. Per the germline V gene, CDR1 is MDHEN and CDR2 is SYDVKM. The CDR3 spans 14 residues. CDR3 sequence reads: CASSVDRTTGELFF. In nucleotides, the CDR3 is TGTGCCAGCAGTGTAGACAGGACCACCGGGGAGCTGTTTTTT.